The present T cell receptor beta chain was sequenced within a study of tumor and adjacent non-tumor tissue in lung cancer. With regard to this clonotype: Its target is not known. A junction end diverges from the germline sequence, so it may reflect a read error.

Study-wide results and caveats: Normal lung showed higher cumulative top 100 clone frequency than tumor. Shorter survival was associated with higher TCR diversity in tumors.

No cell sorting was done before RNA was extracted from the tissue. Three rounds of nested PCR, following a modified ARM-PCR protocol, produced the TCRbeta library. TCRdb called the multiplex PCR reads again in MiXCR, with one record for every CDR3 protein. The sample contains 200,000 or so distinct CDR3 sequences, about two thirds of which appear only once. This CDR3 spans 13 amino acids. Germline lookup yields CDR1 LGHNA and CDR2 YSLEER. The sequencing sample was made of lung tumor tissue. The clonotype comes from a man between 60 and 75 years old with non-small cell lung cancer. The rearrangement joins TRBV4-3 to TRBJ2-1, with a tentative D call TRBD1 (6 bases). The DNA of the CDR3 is TGCACCAGCAGCCCGGGACACCGAAATGGGCGGTTCTTC. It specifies CTSSPGHRNGRFF.